The TCR beta chain under discussion was sequenced for a study of regulatory T cells in long-lasting Graves disease. Points from the study as a whole: New patients shared fewer public clonotypes (roughly 910) than persistent patients did (over 2,500). Analyses excluded thyroid tissue, covering peripheral blood alone. Newly diagnosed patients had higher TCR diversity than persistent Graves' patients did.

Time point noted: newly diagnosed GD, antithyroid drugs for less than 3 months. With RNA extracted from PBMCs as input, the TCR library was made. By American Thyroid Association guidelines, Graves' disease was diagnosed in the cohort. Arm-PCR of CDR3 regions and iRepertoire HTBI primers were used to build TCR beta libraries. One entry per CDR3 protein results from TCRdb running MiXCR on the multiplex PCR reads. This sample yields about 310,000 distinct CDR3 sequences, of which 15% to 20% are seen a single time; around 36% belongs to the top ten. This clonotype appeared many times. Its antigen remains unidentified. This CDR3 is 16 amino acids long. Trimming cost V 6 bases and J 9 bases; bases outside gene matches: 14.

The source was peripheral blood mononuclear cells (PBMCs), collected at new diagnosis, from a patient treated with antithyroid drugs. This receptor was obtained from a female donor with Graves disease. J is TRBJ2-1 and V is TRBV12-3 or TRBV12-4; 10 bases fit TRBD2. CDR3 nucleotides: TGTGCCAGCAGGGACTTAGCGGGAGGCATTCATAGTGAGCAGTTCTTC. It is translated as CASRDLAGGIHSEQFF.